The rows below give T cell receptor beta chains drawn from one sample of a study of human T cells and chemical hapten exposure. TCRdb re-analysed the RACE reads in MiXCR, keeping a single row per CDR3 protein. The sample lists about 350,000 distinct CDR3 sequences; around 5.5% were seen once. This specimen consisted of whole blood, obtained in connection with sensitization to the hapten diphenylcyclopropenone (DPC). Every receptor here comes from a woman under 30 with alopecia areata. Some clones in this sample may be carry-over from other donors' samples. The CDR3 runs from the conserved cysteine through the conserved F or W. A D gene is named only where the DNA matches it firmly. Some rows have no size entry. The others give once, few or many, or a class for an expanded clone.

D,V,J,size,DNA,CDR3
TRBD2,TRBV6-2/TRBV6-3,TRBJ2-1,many,TGTGCCATCGCCCCTACTAGCGGGGGATACAATGAGCAGTTCTTC,CAIAPTSGGYNEQFF
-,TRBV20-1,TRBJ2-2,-,TGCAGTGCTAGAGAAGGCGGGGAGCTGTTTTTT,CSAREGGELFF
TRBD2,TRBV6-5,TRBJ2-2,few,TGTGCCAGCAGTTTGAAGACTAGCGGGGGGGCGAACACCGGGGAGCTGTTTTTT,CASSLKTSGGANTGELFF
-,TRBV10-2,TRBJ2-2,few,TGCGCCAGCAGTCCACCGGCGTTTGCGAACACCGGGGAGCTGTTTTTT,CASSPPAFANTGELFF
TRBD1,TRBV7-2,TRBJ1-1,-,TGTGCCAGCAGCTTAGCGTGGCAGGGGGCTAGCACTGAAGCTCTCTTT,CASSLAWQGASTEALF
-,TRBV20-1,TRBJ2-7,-,TGCAGTGCTAGGACACACGCGGAAGACATAGCCTACGAGCAGTACTTC,CSARTHAEDIAYEQYF
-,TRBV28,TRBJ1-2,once,TGTGCCAGCAGGTCACGGACAGTAGCTAACTATGGCTACACCTTC,CASRSRTVANYGYTF
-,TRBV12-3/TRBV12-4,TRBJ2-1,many,TGTGCCAGCAGTTTAGGGGTAGGCAGAGCCTACGGCCCCATTTACAATGAGCAGTTCTTC,CASSLGVGRAYGPIYNEQFF
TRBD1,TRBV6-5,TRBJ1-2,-,TGTGCCAGCAGGGACAGGAACCAAGCTAACTATGGCTACACCTTC,CASRDRNQANYGYTF
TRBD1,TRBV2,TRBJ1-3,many,TGTGCCGATCGACAGGGTCCCTCTGGAAACACCATATATTTT,CADRQGPSGNTIYF
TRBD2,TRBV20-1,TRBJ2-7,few,TGCAGTGCTAGTGCGCGGGGGAGATCCTACGAGCAGTACTTC,CSASARGRSYEQYF
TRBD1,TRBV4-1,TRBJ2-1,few,TGCGCCAGCAGAAGTGGGGACAGGGGGCACTACAATGAGCAGTTCTTC,CASRSGDRGHYNEQFF
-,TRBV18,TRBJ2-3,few,TGTGCCAGCTCACCTAGGCAGGCGACGACAGATACGCAGTATTTT,CASSPRQATTDTQYF
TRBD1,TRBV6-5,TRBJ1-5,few,TGTGCCAGCAGTTTCTACAGGGGTAGCAATCAGCCCCAGCATTTT,CASSFYRGSNQPQHF
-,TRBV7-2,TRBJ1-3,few,TGTGCCAGCAGCCCACCTGGGGGTCTAAACACCATATATTTT,CASSPPGGLNTIYF
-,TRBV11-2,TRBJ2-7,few,TGTGCCAGCAGCGCCGTCGACAGACCTCCAGGCGAGCAGTACTTC,CASSAVDRPPGEQYF
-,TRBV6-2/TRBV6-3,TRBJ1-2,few,TGTGCCAGTCGACAGACTAACTATGGCTACACCTTC,CASRQTNYGYTF
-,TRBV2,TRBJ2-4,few,TGTGCCAGCAGTGGAGAATCCGGGGGCATTCAGTACTTC,CASSGESGGIQYF
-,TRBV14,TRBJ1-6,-,TGTGCCAGCAGCCAGCGCTGGCTCCCCCTCCACTTT,CASSQRWLPLHF
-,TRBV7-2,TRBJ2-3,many,TGTGCCAGCAGCTTAGCTTTGCGAAGAGATACGCAGTATTTT,CASSLALRRDTQYF
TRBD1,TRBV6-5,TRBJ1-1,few,TGTGCCAGCAACTTACGGAGGGACAGGGAAGCTTTCTTT,CASNLRRDREAFF
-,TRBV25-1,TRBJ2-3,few,TGTGCCAGCAGTGATGTGACGCAGTATTTT,CASSDVTQYF
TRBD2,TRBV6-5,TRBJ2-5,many,TGTGCCAGCAGTTACCGGGAGGGTGGCTACCCAAGGGTGGAGACCCAGTACTTC,CASSYREGGYPRVETQYF
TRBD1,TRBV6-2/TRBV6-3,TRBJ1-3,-,TGTGCCAGCAGTACGTCCGGGACAGGGGTCTACTCTGGAAACACCATATATTTT,CASSTSGTGVYSGNTIYF
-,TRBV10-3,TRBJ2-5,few,TGTGCCATCAAAGACGGAGGCGAGACCCAGTACTTC,CAIKDGGETQYF
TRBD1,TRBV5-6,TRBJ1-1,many,TGTGCCAGCAGCTGGGACAGGGACACTGAAGCTTTCTTT,CASSWDRDTEAFF
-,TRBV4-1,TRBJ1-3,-,TGCGCCAGCAGCCTAGGACCCTCGCCTGGAAACACCATATATTTT,CASSLGPSPGNTIYF
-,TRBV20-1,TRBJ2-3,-,TGCAGTGCGAGAGAGTGGGGCAGATCTAGCACAGATACGCAGTATTTT,CSAREWGRSSTDTQYF
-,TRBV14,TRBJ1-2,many,TGTGCCAGCAGCCAAGTACAAGGTTATGGCTACACCTTC,CASSQVQGYGYTF
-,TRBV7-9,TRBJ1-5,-,TGTGCCAGCAGCTTTTTCGAGGGGAGGAATCAGCCCCAGCATTTT,CASSFFEGRNQPQHF
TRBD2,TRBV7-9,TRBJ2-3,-,TGTGCCAGCAGCTTAAAGCTTCTAGCGGGGGTTGGAGATACGCAGTATTTT,CASSLKLLAGVGDTQYF
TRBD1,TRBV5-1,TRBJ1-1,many,TGCGCCAGCAGCAGGGGGCTCATGAACACTGAAGCTTTCTTT,CASSRGLMNTEAFF
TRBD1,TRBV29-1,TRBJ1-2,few,TGCAGCGTTGAACGCGACAGGGGGCATGGCTACACCTTC,CSVERDRGHGYTF
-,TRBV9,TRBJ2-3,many,TGTGCCAGCAGCGAAGACGGAAGCACAGATACGCAGTATTTT,CASSEDGSTDTQYF
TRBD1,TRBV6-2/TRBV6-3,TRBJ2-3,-,TGTGCCAGCACCAATAGACGGGACAGGGCGTTTTTT,CASTNRRDRAFF
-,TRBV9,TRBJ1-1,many,TGTGCCAGCAGCGTAGGGACAGTCCAGAACACTGAAGCTTTCTTT,CASSVGTVQNTEAFF
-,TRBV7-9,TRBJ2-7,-,TGTGCCAGCAGCTTAGAAGGGGCGCTGGCCGAGCAGTACTTC,CASSLEGALAEQYF
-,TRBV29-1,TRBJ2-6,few,TGCAGCGTTGAGTACCAGGGAAGGGCCAACGTCCTGACTTTC,CSVEYQGRANVLTF
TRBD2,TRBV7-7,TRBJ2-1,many,TGTGCTAGCAGTTCTGACGGGGGGTGGTTCTTCTTC,CASSSDGGWFFF